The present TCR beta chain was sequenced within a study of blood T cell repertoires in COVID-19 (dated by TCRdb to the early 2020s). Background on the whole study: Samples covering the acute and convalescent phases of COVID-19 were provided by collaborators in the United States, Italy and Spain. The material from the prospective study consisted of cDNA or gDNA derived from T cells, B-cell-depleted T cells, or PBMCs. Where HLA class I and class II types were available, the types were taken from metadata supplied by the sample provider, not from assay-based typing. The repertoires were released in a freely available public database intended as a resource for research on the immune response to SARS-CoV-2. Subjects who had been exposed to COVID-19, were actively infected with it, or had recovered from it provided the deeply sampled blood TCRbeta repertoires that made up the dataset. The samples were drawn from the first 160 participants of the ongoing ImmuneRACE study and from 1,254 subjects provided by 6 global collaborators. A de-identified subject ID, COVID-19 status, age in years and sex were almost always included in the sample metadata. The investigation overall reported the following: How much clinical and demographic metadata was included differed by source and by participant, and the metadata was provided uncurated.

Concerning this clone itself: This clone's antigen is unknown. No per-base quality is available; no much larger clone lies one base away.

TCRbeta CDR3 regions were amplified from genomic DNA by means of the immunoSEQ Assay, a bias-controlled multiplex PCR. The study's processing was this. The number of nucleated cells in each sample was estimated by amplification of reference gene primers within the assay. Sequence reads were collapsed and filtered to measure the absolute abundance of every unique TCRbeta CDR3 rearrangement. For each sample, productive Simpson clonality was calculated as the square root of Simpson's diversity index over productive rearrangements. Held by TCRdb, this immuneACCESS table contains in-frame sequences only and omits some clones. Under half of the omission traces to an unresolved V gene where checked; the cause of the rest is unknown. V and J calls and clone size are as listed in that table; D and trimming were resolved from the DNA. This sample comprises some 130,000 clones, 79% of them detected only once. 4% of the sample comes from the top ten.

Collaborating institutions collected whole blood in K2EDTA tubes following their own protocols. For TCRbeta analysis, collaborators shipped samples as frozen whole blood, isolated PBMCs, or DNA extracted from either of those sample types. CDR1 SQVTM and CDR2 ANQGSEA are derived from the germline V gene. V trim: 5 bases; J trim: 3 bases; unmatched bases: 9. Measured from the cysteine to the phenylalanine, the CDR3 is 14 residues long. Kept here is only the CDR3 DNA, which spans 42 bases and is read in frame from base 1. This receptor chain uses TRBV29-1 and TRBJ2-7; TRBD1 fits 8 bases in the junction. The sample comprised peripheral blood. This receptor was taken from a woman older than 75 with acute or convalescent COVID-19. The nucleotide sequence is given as TGCAGCGTTCGAACCGGACAGGGTAGCTACGAGCAGTACTTC. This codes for CSVRTGQGSYEQYF.